These 5 T cell receptor beta chains originate from one sample sequenced in a study of shared clonotypes between healthy human individuals. Using immunoSEQ multiplex PCR, the repertoire was profiled, and TCRdb retains in-frame clones only, with some absent. The table has approximately 980,000 clones, about 80% seen once; the top ten hold roughly 1.5%. Input material: memory CD4+ T cells sorted from blood. This sample's subset: CD45RA-negative fraction. These receptors were collected from a man aged 18 to 29 in good health.

In this sample, this clone turned up once. This rearrangement joins TRBV6-1 to TRBJ1-2; TRBD1 agrees at 8 bases. V lost 7 bases to trimming and J lost 5 bases; unmatched junction nucleotides: 9. Germline V CDR1 and CDR2: MNHNS, SASEGT. The CDR3 consists of 14 residues. The CDR3 protein is CASKPRDRIYGYTF. Written as DNA, the CDR3 is TGTGCCAGCAAGCCCCGGGACAGGATTTATGGCTACACCTTC.

The chain uses TRBV28 and TRBJ1-4, with D possibly matching TRBD1 (5 bases). This CDR3 is 13 amino acids long. With 9 bases removed from V and 5 bases from J, the gap between germline ends came to 13 bases. Germline-derived CDR1 and CDR2 are MDHEN and SYDVKM. Here the CDR3 reads CASLGPWNEKLFF. The CDR3 region has the DNA TGTGCCAGTCTGGGACCGTGGAATGAAAAACTGTTTTTT.

This chain joins TRBV18 and TRBJ2-1; 9 bases are shared with TRBD2. V trimming: 3 bases; J trimming: 3 bases; junction bases outside the gene matches: 15. Per the germline V gene, CDR1 is KGHSH and CDR2 is LQKENI. CDR3 length equals 19 residues. CDR3 sequence: CASSPRTSANPNNYNEQFF. CDR3 sequence (DNA): TGTGCCAGCTCACCGCGGACTAGCGCAAACCCGAATAACTACAATGAGCAGTTCTTC.

The chain couples TRBV4-1 to TRBJ1-5; no firm D call. The CDR3 has 14 residues. Trimming stripped 0 bases from V and 6 bases from J, with 9 bases between. Germline CDR1 is MGHRA and CDR2 is YSYEKL. DNA of the CDR3: TGCGCCAGCAGCCAAGATCCACGGGGTCAGCCCCAGCATTTT. This sequence encodes CASSQDPRGQPQHF.

Ten or more counts support this clone. The gene calls are TRBV29-1 and TRBJ1-1, with a tentative D call TRBD1 (5 bases). The CDR3 length is 14 residues. Trimming shortened V by 7 bases and J by 3 bases, and 18 bases separated the two germline ends. Germline CDR1 reads SQVTM; CDR2 reads ANQGSEA. In DNA, the CDR3 is TGCAGCGCCGTCCCCGACAGCGTTCACACTGAAGCTTTCTTT. Protein product: CSAVPDSVHTEAFF.